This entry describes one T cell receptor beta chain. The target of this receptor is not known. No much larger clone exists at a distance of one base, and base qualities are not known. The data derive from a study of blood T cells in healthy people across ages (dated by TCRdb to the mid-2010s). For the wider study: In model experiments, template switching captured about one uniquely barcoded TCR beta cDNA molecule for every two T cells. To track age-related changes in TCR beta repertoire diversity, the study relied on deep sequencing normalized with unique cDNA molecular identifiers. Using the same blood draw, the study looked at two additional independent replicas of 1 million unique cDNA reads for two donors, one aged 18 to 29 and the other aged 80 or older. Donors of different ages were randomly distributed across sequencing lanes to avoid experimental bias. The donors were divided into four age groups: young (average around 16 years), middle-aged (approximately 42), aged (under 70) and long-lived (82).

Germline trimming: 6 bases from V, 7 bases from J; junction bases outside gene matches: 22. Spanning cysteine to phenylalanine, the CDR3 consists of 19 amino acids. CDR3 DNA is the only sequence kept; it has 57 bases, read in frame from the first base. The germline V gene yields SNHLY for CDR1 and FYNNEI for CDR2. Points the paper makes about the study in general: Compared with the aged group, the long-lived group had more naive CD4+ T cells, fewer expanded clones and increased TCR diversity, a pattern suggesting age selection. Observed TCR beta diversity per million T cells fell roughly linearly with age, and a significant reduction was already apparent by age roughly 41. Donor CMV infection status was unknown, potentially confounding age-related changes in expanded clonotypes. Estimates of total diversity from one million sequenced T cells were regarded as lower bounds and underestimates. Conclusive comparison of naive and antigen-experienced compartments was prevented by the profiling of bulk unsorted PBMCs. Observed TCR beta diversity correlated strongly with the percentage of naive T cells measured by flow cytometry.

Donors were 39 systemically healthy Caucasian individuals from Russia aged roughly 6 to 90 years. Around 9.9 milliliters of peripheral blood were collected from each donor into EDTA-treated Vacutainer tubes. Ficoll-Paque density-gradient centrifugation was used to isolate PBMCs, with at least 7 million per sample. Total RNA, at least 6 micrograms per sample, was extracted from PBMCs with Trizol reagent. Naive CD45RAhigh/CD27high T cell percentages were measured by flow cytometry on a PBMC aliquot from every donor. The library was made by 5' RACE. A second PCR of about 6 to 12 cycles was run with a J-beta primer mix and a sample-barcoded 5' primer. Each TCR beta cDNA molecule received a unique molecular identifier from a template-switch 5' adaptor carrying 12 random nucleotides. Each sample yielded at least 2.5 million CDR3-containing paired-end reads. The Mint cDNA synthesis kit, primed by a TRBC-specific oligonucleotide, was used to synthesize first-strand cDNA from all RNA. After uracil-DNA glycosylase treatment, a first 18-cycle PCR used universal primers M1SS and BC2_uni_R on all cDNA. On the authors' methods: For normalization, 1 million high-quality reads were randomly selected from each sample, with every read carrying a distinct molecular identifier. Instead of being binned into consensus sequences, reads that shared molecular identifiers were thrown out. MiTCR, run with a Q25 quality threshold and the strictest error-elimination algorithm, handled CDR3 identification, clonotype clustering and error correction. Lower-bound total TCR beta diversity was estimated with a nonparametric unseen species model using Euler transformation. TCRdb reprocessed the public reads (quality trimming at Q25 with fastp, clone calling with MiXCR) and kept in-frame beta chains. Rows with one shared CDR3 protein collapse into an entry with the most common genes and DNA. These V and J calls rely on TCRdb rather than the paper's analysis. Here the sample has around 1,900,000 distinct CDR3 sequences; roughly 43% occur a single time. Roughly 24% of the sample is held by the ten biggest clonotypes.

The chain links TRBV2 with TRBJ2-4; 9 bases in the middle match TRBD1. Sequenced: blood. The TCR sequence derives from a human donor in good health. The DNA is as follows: TGTGCCAGCAGAGACAGAATGTATTCCGGGACAGGGACGAGCAACATTCAGTACTTC. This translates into CASRDRMYSGTGTSNIQYF.